These 16 T cell receptor beta chains originate from one sample sequenced in a study of blood T cell repertoires in COVID-19. Produced via immunoSEQ multiplex PCR; TCRdb's table is partial and in-frame only. The sample yields 300,000 or so clones, roughly 88% seen once. Sample: peripheral blood. All receptors come from a woman in her twenties or thirties with COVID-19, enrolled during active disease.

This clone was found once. The chain carries TRBV11-2 and TRBJ1-6; D uncertain. Germline lookup yields CDR1 SGHAT and CDR2 FQNNGV. Trimming removed 5 bases at V and 10 bases at J, with 21 bases between. This CDR3 is 16 amino acids long. The CDR3 DNA follows: TGTGCCAGCAGCCCCCGGGGAGGAGGTAGGGAATCACCCCTCCACTTT. Translating gives CASSPRGGGRESPLHF.

This clone has just one count. V gene TRBV7-7 combines with J gene TRBJ2-5; 7 bases line up with TRBD2. The CDR3 is 14 residues long. CDR1 is SSHAT and CDR2 is FNYEAQ in the germline V gene (reference sequence). V gave up 3 bases and J gave up 1 base; unmatched junction bases: 2. CDR3 in amino acids: CASSLGGTQETQYF. DNA of the CDR3: TGTGCCAGCAGCTTGGGGGGGACCCAAGAGACCCAGTACTTC.

The chain joins TRBV27 to TRBJ1-5, with no clear D. The CDR3 has 13 amino acids. Germline CDR1 reads MNHEY; CDR2 reads SMNVEV (reference sequence). With 6 bases removed from V and 1 base from J, the gap between germline ends came to 7 bases. The CDR3 region is CASSSRSNQPQHF. For the CDR3, the DNA is TGTGCCAGCAGCAGTCGCAGCAATCAGCCCCAGCATTTT.

The chain carries TRBV30 and TRBJ2-7; maybe TRBD1 (6 bases). V lost 4 bases to trimming and J lost 2 bases, with 12 bases between them. Germline values: CDR1 GTSNPN, CDR2 SVGIG (reference sequence). There are 13 residues in the CDR3. The CDR3 nucleotides read TGTGCCTGGACAGGACAGTGGACCTACGAGCAGTACTTC. Residues: CAWTGQWTYEQYF.

CDR3 bases: TGTGCCAGCAGTTCTCGTAGCGGGAGGGGGTTTTTTACCGGGGAGCTGTTTTTT. Protein product: CASSSRSGRGFFTGELFF. This chain connects TRBV27 to TRBJ2-2; 11 positions agree with TRBD2. CDR1 and CDR2 (germline): MNHEY, SMNVEV (reference sequence). Trimming cost V 4 bases and J 5 bases; bases outside gene matches: 12. The length of the CDR3 is 18 residues.

The chain couples TRBV7-6 to TRBJ2-7, with a tentative D call TRBD2 (6 bases). V was shortened by 2 bases and J by 6 bases, with 17 bases between the two germline ends. Germline assignment: CDR1 SGHVS and CDR2 FNYEAQ. The CDR3 covers 15 residues. In DNA form, the CDR3 reads TGTGCCAGCAGCTTATCTCGGGGGAGTGGGTCCGAGCAGTACTTC. The encoded protein is CASSLSRGSGSEQYF.

The chain carries TRBV30 and TRBJ2-1; 10 bases agree with TRBD1. Looked up from germline, CDR1 is GTSNPN and CDR2 is SVGIG (reference sequence). This CDR3 comprises 12 residues. Here the CDR3 reads CAADRGVHEQFF. Here the CDR3 DNA reads TGTGCGGCGGACAGGGGGGTCCATGAGCAGTTCTTC. The full variable domain, in which reference TRBV30 and TRBJ2-1 provide the parts outside the CDR3, is SQTIHQWPATLVQPVGSPLSLECTVEGTSNPNLYWYRQAAGRGLQLLFYSVGIGQISSEVPQNLSASRPQDRQFILSSKKLLLSDSGFYLCAADRGVHEQFFGPGTRLTVL.

This clone was seen only a few times. The chain joins TRBV7-9 to TRBJ2-1, with 7 bases lining up with TRBD2. The ends lost 5 bases at V and 6 bases at J; junction bases unmatched: 13. CDR1 is SEHNR and CDR2 is FQNEAQ in the germline V gene (reference sequence). The CDR3 extends over 16 amino acids. In DNA form, the CDR3 reads TGTGCCAGCAGCCCCTTTGGTGGCGGGAGTCTCAATGAGCAGTTCTTC. This sequence encodes CASSPFGGGSLNEQFF.

The chain combines TRBV24-1 with TRBJ1-2; D is possibly TRBD1 (5 bases). The germline gives CDR1 KGHDR, CDR2 SFDVKD. V lost 1 base to trimming and J lost 6 bases, with 8 bases between them. The CDR3 is made up of 13 amino acids. The CDR3, as DNA: TGTGCCACCAGTGATTTTAAGGGGAATGGCTACACCTTC. Protein product: CATSDFKGNGYTF.

The chain joins TRBV11-2 to TRBJ1-1; 7 nucleotides match TRBD1. The CDR3 consists of 15 residues. Looked up from germline, CDR1 is SGHAT and CDR2 is FQNNGV. J lost 1 base, V lost 1 base, and 3 bases had no gene match. The CDR3 region has the DNA TGTGCCAGCAGCTTAGTACACAGGGGGAACACTGAAGCTTTCTTT. Translating gives CASSLVHRGNTEAFF.

The chain recombines TRBV7-9 with TRBJ1-1; possibly TRBD1 for D (6 bases). V was clipped by 5 bases and J by 1 base, with 11 bases between them. Germline V gene data show CDR1 as SEHNR and CDR2 as FQNEAQ (reference sequence). The CDR3 has 14 residues. Written as DNA, the CDR3 is TGTGCCAGCAGCATCGGACAGAAGAACACTGAAGCTTTCTTT. Translating it yields CASSIGQKNTEAFF.

A single count supports this clone. The rearrangement uses TRBV4-2 and TRBJ2-1, with TRBD2 identical over 9 bases. With V trimmed by 0 bases and J by 2 bases, 2 bases remained unmatched. The CDR3 loop spans 16 amino acids. The germline V gene encodes CDR1 LGHNA and CDR2 YNFKEQ. The DNA for the CDR3 is TGTGCCAGCAGCCAAGAACTAGCGGGCCCCTACAATGAGCAGTTCTTC. This gives the protein CASSQELAGPYNEQFF.

The chain joins TRBV6-1 to TRBJ2-1; tentative D call: TRBD2 (6 bases). This CDR3 spans 14 amino acids. V gave up 1 base and J gave up 7 bases, with 11 bases separating them. Per germline, CDR1 MNHNS and CDR2 SASEGT. For the CDR3, the DNA is TGTGCCAGCAGTGAAGAGGGCGGGGTGAATGAGCAGTTCTTC. Its protein product is CASSEEGGVNEQFF.

This chain links TRBV5-1 with TRBJ2-2; D ambiguous. CDR3 size: 15 residues. The germline V gene encodes CDR1 SGHRS and CDR2 YFSETQ. V lost 0 bases and J lost 1, with 7 bases in between. The CDR3 bases are TGCGCCAGCAGCTTGGCCACGGGGAACACCGGGGAGCTGTTTTTT. Translation: CASSLATGNTGELFF.

The chain carries TRBV10-3 and TRBJ2-7; no clear D. Germline loops: CDR1 ENHRY, CDR2 SYGVKD. V lost 2 bases and J 11 bases, leaving 13 bases between the germline ends. The length of the CDR3 is 12 residues. The CDR3 loop reads CAISEPRLAEYF. The CDR3 nucleotides read TGTGCCATCAGTGAGCCTCGTTTGGCAGAGTACTTC.

This chain joins TRBV19 and TRBJ2-2, with D possibly matching TRBD1 (6 bases). The CDR3 extends over 13 amino acids. Trimming stripped 3 bases from V and 7 bases from J, with 9 bases between. CDR1 and CDR2 (germline): LNHDA, SQIVND (reference sequence). The CDR3 DNA reads as TGTGCCAGTAGTATCAGGGGCGGCGGGGAGCTGTTTTTT. Its translation is CASSIRGGGELFF. Together with reference TRBV19 and TRBJ2-2, the CDR3 gives the full variable domain: DGGITQSPKYLFRKEGQNVTLSCEQNLNHDAMYWYRQDPGQGLRLIYYSQIVNDFQKGDIAEGYSVSREKKESFPLTVTSAQKNPTAFYLCASSIRGGGELFFGEGSRLTVL.